The sequence of this T cell receptor beta chain was determined in a study of beta chain features in type 1 diabetes. Reverse transcribing all isolated RNA meant expressed TCRB transcripts were sequenced. This table comes from immunoSEQ multiplex PCR, and its TCRdb copy is limited to in-frame clones, with some not included. This sample has 500,000 to 650,000 clones; 9.5% to 15% occur once, and the top ten carry 0.09% to 0.15%. The authors sorted CD4+ naive, central memory, regulatory and stem cell-like memory cells via CD45RO/CCR7/CD25/CD127/CD95/CD27. Purity above 95% was achieved in all sorted populations. This clone appeared a few times. Its specificity is unknown. Other nucleotide sequences from this sample produce the same CDR3. V was cut by 3 bases and J by 2 bases, with 10 bases left in between. This CDR3 contains 14 residues. CDR1 is LNHDA and CDR2 is SQIVND in the germline V gene (reference sequence).

Study-level results: Shortening that was moderate but significant affected the TCRB CDR3s of Type 1 diabetes patients in all four CD4+ subsets. With patients and controls alike, PCR might favor shorter templates to an equal degree. Type 1 diabetes patients had fewer VDJ junction insertions and more deletions.

This sequence was found in a man aged 25 to 40 with type 1 diabetes. Sequencing was performed on naive CD4+ T cells from blood. This chain connects TRBV19 to TRBJ2-5; possible D gene TRBD2, 6 bases. This CDR3 reads CASSIGDFQETQYF. Here the CDR3 DNA reads TGTGCCAGTAGTATCGGGGACTTTCAAGAGACCCAGTACTTC.